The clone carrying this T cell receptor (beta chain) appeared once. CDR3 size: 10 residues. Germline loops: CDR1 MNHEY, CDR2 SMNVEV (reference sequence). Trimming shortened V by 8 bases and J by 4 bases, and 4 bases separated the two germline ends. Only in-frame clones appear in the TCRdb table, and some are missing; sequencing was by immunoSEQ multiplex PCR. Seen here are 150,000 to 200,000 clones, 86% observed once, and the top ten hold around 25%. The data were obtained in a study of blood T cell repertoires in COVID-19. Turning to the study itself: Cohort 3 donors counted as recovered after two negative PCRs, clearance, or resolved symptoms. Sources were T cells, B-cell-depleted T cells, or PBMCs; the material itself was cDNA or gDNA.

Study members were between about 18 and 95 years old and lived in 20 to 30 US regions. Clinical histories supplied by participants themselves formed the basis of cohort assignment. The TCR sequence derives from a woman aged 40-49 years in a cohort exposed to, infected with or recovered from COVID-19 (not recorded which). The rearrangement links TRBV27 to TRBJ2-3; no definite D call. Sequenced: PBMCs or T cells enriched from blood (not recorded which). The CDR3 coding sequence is TGTGCCAGCGGCTCAGATACGCAGTATTTT. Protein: CASGSDTQYF.